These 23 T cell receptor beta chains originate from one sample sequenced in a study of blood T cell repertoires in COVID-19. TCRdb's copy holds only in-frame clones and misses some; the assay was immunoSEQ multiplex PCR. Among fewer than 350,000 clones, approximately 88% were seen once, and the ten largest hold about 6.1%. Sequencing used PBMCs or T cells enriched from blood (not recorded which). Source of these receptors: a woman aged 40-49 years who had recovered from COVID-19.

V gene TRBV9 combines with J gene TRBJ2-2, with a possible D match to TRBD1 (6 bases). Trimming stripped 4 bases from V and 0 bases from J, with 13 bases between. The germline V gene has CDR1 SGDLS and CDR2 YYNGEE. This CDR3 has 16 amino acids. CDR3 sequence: CASSPRQETNTGELFF. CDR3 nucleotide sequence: TGTGCCAGCAGCCCCCGACAGGAGACGAACACCGGGGAGCTGTTTTTT.

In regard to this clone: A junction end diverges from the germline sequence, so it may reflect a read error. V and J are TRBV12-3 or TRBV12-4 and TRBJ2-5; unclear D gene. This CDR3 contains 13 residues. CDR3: CASATVDQETQYF. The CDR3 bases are TGTGCCAGCGCAACAGTCGACCAGGAGACCCAGTACTTC.

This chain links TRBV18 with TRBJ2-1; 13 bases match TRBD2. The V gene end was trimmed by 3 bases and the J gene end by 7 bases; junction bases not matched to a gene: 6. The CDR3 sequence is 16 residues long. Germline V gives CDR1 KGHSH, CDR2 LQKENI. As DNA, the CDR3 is TGTGCCAGCTCACCCTCCAGGACTAGCGGGAGTAATGAGCAGTTCTTC. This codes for CASSPSRTSGSNEQFF.

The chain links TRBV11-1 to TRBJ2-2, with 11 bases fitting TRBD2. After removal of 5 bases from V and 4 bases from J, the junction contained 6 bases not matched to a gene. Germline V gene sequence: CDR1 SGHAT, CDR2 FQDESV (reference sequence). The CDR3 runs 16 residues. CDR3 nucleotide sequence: TGTGCCAGCAGCCCCGTAGCGGGAGGGACCACCGGGGAGCTGTTTTTT. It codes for CASSPVAGGTTGELFF.

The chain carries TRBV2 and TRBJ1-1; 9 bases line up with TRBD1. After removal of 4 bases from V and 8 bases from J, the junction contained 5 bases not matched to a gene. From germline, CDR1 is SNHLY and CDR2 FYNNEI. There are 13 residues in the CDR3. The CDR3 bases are TGTGCCAGCAGTGGACAGGGGGTGGGAGAAGCTTTCTTT. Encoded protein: CASSGQGVGEAFF.

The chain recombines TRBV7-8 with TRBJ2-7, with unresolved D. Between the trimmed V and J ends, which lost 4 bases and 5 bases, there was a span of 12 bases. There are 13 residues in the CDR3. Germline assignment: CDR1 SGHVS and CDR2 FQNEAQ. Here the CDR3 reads CASSSSWPDEQYF. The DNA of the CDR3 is TGTGCCAGCAGCTCCTCCTGGCCCGACGAGCAGTACTTC.

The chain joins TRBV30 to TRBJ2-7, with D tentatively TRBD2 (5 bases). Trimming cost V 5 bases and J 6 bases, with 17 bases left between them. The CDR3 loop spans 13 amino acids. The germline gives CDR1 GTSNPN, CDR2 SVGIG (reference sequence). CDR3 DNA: TGTGCCTGGGGGCTAGGGCTAGCTGGCGAGCAGTACTTC. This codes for CAWGLGLAGEQYF.

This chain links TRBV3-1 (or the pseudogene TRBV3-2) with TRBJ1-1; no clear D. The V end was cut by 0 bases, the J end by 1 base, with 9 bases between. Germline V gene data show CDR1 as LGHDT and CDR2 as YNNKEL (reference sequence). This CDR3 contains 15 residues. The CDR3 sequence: CASSQEFQRNTEAFF. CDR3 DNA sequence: TGTGCCAGCAGCCAAGAATTTCAGCGGAACACTGAAGCTTTCTTT.

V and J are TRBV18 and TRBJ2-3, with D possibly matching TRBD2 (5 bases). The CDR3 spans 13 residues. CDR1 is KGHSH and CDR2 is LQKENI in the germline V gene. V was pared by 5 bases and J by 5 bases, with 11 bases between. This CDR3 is CASSVGGGDTQYF. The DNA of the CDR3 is TGTGCCAGCTCAGTCGGCGGAGGAGATACGCAGTATTTT.

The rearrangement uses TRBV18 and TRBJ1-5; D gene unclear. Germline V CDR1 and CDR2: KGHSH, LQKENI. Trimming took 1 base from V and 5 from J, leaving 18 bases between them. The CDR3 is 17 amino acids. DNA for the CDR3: TGTGCCAGCTCACCACTCGGAACGGGCGCGGGCGATCAGCCCCAGCATTTT. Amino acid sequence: CASSPLGTGAGDQPQHF.

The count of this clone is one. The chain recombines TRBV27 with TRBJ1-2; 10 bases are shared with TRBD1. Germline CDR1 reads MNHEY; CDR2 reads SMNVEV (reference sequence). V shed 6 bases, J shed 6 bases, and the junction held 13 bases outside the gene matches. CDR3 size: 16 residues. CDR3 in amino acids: CASRSQMGTGVHGYTF. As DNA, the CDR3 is TGTGCCAGCAGATCCCAGATGGGGACAGGGGTTCATGGCTACACCTTC.

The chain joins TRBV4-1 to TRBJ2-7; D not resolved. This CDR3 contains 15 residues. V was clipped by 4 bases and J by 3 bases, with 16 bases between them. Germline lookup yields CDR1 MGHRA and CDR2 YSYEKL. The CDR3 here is CASSPSVGQIYEQYF. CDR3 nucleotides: TGCGCCAGCAGCCCCTCGGTTGGGCAAATCTACGAGCAGTACTTC.

This CDR3 reads CAWSGLPRGGYTF. DNA of the CDR3: TGTGCCTGGAGCGGCTTACCAAGGGGTGGCTACACCTTC. This chain connects TRBV30 to TRBJ1-2; weak D call: TRBD1 (5 bases). This CDR3 comprises 13 residues. Per germline, CDR1 GTSNPN and CDR2 SVGIG (reference sequence). Trimming shortened V by 3 bases and J by 7 bases, and 15 bases separated the two germline ends.

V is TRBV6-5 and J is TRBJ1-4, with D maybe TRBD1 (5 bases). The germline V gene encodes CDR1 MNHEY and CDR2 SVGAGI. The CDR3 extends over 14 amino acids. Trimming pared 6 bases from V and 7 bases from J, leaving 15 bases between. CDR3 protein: CASRPQGRVEKLFF. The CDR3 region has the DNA TGTGCCAGCAGACCTCAGGGCAGGGTTGAAAAACTGTTTTTT.

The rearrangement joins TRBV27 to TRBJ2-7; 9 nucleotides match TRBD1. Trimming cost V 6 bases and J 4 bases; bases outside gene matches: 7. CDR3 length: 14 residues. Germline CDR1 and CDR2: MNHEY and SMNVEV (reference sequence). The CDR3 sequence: CASSLGTGSYEQYF. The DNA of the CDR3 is TGTGCCAGCAGCCTCGGGACAGGGAGTTACGAGCAGTACTTC.

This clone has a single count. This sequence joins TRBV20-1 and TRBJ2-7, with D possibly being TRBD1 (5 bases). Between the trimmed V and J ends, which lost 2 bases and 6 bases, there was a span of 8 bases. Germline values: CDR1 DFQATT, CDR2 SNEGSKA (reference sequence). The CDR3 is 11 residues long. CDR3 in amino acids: CSARWQGEQYF. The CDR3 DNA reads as TGCAGTGCTAGATGGCAGGGCGAGCAGTACTTC.

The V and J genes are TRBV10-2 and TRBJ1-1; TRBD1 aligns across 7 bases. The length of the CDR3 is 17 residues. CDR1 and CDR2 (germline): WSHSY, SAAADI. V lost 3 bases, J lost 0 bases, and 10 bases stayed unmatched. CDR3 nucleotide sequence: TGCGCCAGCAGTGACGCGCAGGGGGGAAACATGAACACTGAAGCTTTCTTT. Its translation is CASSDAQGGNMNTEAFF.

CDR3 DNA sequence: TGCAGCGTTGAAAGGTTAGCCTATGGCTACACCTTC. Amino acid sequence: CSVERLAYGYTF. This chain connects TRBV29-1 to TRBJ1-2; no clear D gene. This CDR3 contains 12 residues. Germline lookup yields CDR1 SQVTM and CDR2 ANQGSEA. Trimming took off 2 bases at V and 4 bases at J, with 8 bases between the two ends.

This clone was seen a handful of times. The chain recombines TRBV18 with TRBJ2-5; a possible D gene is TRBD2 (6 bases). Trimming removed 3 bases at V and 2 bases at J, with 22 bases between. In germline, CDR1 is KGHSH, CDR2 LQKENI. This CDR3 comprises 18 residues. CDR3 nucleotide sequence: TGTGCCAGCTCACCTGTGTTGTTGGAGGGGACGGATCAAGAGACCCAGTACTTC. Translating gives CASSPVLLEGTDQETQYF. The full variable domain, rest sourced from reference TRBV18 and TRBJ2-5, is NAGVMQNPRHLVRRRGQEARLRCSPMKGHSHVYWYRQLPEEGLKFMVYLQKENIIDESGMPKERFSAEFPKEGPSILRIQQVVRGDSAAYFCASSPVLLEGTDQETQYFGPGTRLLVL.

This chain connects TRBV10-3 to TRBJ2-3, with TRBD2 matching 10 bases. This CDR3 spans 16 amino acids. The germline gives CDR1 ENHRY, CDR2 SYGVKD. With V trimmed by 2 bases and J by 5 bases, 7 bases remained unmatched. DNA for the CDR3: TGTGCCATCAGTGAGCGGGCTAGCGGGAGTGGAGATACGCAGTATTTT. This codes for CAISERASGSGDTQYF.

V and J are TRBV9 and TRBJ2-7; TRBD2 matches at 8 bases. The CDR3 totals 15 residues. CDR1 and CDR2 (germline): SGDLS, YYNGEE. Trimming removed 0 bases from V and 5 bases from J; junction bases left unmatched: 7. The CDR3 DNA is TGTGCCAGCAGCGTAGGTCCCGAGACTAGCGACGAGCAGTACTTC. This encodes CASSVGPETSDEQYF.

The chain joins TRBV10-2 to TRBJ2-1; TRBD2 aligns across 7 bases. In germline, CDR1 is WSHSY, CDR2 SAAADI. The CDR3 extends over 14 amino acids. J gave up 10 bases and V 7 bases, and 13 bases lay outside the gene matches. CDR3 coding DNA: TGCGCCAGCATAACCACGGCGCGGGGGATAGAGCAGTTCTTC. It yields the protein CASITTARGIEQFF.

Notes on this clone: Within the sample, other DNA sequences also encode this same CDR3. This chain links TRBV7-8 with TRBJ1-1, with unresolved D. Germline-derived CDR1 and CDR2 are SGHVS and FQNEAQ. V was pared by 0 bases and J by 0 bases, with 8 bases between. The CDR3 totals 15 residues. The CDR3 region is CASSLAGSLNTEAFF. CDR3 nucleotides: TGTGCCAGCAGCTTAGCCGGGAGCCTGAACACTGAAGCTTTCTTT.